The sequence of this T cell receptor beta chain was determined in a study of blood T cell repertoires in COVID-19. Study-wide background: Acute and convalescent COVID-19 samples came from the United States, Italy and Spain. The cDNA or gDNA used as material had been derived from T cells, B-cell-depleted T cells, or PBMCs.

Authors' methods: Counts of nucleated cells, estimated from reference gene primer amplification, were obtained. Profiled with immunoSEQ multiplex PCR; TCRdb holds only in-frame clones, not every one. V and J calls and clone size are as listed in that table; D and trimming were resolved from the DNA. The sample lists some 110,000 clones, 80% to 85% occurring once. The length of the CDR3 is 14 residues. Germline V gene sequence: CDR1 KGHSH, CDR2 LQKENI. V lost 1 base and J 0 bases, leaving 6 bases between the germline ends. Sequenced sample: peripheral blood. This receptor was obtained from a man between 65 and 79 years old with acute or convalescent COVID-19. The chain has TRBV18 and TRBJ1-2; no firm D call. CDR3 nucleotides: TGTGCCAGCTCACCACAACGAGCTAACTATGGCTACACCTTC. Translating gives CASSPQRANYGYTF.